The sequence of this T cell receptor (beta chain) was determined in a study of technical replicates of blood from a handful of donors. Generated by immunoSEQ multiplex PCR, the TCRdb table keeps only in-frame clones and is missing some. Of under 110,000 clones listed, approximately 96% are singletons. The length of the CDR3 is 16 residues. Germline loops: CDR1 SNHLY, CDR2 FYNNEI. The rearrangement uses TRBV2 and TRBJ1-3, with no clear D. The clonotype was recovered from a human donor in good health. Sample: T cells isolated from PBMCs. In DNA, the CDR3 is TGTGGATCAGGTTGGTCGGTTTCCTCCTCTGGAAACACCATATATTTT. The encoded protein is CGSGWSVSSSGNTIYF. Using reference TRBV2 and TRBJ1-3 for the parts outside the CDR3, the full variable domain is EPEVTQTPSHQVTQMGQEVILRCVPISNHLYFYWYRQILGQKVEFLVSFYNNEISEKSEIFDDQFSVERPDGSNFTLKIRSTKLEDSAMYFCGSGWSVSSSGNTIYFGEGSWLTVV.